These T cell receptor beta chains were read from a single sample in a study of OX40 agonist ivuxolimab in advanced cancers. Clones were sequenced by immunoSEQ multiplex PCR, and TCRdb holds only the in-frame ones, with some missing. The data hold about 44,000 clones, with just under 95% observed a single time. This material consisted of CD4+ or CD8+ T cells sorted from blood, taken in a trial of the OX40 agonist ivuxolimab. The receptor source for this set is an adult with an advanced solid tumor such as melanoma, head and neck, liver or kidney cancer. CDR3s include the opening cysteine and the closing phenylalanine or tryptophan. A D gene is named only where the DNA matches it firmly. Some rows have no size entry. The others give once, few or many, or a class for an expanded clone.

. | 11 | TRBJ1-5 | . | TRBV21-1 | TGTGCCATCCCCTGGGAACAGCCCCAGCATTTT | CAIPWEQPQHF
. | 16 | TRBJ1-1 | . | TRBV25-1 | TGTGCCAGCAGTGAATCGACAGAAACATCGAACACTGAAGCTTTCTTT | CASSESTETSNTEAFF
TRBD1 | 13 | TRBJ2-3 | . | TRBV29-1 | TGCAGCGTTCCGGGACAGGGGGCAGATACGCAGTATTTT | CSVPGQGADTQYF
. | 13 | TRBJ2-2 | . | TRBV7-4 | TGTGCCAGCAGCTTTTGTGCGGACGGGGAGCTGTTTTTT | CASSFCADGELFF
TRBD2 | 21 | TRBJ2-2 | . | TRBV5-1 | TGCGCCAGCAGCTTGGACTACGCCGGGACTAGCGGGGCCCGGGGAACCGGGGAGCTGTTTTTT | CASSLDYAGTSGARGTGELFF
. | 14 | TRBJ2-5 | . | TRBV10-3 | TGTGCCATCAGTGACCTGACAGCTCAAGAGACCCAGTACTTC | CAISDLTAQETQYF
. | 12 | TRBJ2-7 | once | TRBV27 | TGTGCCAGCAGTCTCTACTCCTACGAGCAGTACTTC | CASSLYSYEQYF
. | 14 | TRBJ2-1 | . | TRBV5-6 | TGTGCCAGCAGCCCCGGGACTCAACCCAATGAGCAGTTCTTC | CASSPGTQPNEQFF
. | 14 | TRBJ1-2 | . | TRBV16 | TGTGCCAGCAGCCATGAACAGGCTAACTATGGCTACACCTTC | CASSHEQANYGYTF
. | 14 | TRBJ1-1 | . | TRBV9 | TGTGCCAGCAGCGCCTCTCAGGTGAACACTGAAGCTTTCTTT | CASSASQVNTEAFF
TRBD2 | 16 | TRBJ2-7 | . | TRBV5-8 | TGTGCCAGCAGCTTGGAGGGACTAGCGGAGCCCTACGAGCAGTACTTC | CASSLEGLAEPYEQYF
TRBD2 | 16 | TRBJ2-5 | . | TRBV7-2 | TGTGCCAGCAGCTTAGTCGGCGGGAGGGCGGGGGAGACCCAGTACTTC | CASSLVGGRAGETQYF
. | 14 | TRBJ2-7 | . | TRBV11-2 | TGTGCCAGCAGCTTAGGTACAGGGAGTTACGAGCAGTACTTC | CASSLGTGSYEQYF
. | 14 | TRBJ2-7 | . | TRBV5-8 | TGTGCCAGTTCGGCAGGTCTGATTTCCTACGAGCAGTACTTC | CASSAGLISYEQYF
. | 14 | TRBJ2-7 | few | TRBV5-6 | TGTGCCAGCAGCTCATACAGCCTCTCCTACGAGCAGTACTTC | CASSSYSLSYEQYF
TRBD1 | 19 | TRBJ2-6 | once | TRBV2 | TGTGCCAGCAGTGTAGGGCGGGACAGGGAGTACTCTGGGGCCAACGTCCTGACTTTC | CASSVGRDREYSGANVLTF
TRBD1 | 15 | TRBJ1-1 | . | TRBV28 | TGTGCCAGCAGTCTCCCCTGGCAGGGGGCTGGAGAAGCTTTCTTT | CASSLPWQGAGEAFF
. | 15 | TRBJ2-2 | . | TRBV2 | TGTGCCAGCAGTGAACACTCGCCGGACACCGGGGAGCTGTTTTTT | CASSEHSPDTGELFF
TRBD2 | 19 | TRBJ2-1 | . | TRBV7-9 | TGTGCCAGCAGCCCTTCGCCGGTAGCGGGAGGGCTCTCCTACAATGAGCAGTTCTTC | CASSPSPVAGGLSYNEQFF
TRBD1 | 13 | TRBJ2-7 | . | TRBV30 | TGTGCCTATGGGACAGGGGGCTTATACGAGCAGTACTTC | CAYGTGGLYEQYF
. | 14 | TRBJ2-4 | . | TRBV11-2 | TGTGCCAGCAGCCCCCCCAGGGCCCGAAACATTCAGTACTTC | CASSPPRARNIQYF
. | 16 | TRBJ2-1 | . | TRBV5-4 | TGTGCCAGCAGCTCTTCCGGGACTCAGCCCTACAATGAGCAGTTCTTC | CASSSSGTQPYNEQFF
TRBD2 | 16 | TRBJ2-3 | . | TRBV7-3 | TGTGCCAGCAGCTTGCTAGCGGGAGGGCCAACAGATACGCAGTATTTT | CASSLLAGGPTDTQYF
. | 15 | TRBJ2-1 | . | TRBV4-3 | TGCGCCAGCAGGATTTTAGGTGGTGGCCACAATGAGCAGTTCTTC | CASRILGGGHNEQFF
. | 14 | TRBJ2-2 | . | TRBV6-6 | TGTGCCAGCAGTTACCGCTCGGGCGCCGGGGAGCTGTTTTTT | CASSYRSGAGELFF
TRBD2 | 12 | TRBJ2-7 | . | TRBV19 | TGTGCCAGTAGCGGGAGGGCCTACGAGCAGTACTTC | CASSGRAYEQYF
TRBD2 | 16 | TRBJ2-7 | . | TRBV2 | TGTGCCAGCAGTGAAACCTTAGCGGGAGGACTCTACGAGCAGTACTTC | CASSETLAGGLYEQYF
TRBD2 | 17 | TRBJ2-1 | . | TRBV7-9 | TGTGCCAGCAGTACGACGATGCGGGAGGGCCACTACAATGAGCAGTTCTTC | CASSTTMREGHYNEQFF
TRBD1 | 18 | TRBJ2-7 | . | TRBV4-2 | TGTGCCAGCAGCCAAGTACCGGGACAGGGACCTCCCTCCTACGAGCAGTACTTC | CASSQVPGQGPPSYEQYF
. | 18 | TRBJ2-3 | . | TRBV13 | TGTGCCAGCAGCTCCCCTGGGTGGGTCCGTAGGAACACAGATACGCAGTATTTT | CASSSPGWVRRNTDTQYF
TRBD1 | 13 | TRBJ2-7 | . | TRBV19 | TGTGCCAGTAGCTACAGGGGGCAATACGAGCAGTACTTC | CASSYRGQYEQYF
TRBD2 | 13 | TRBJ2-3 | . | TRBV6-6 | TGTGCCAGCAGCGGGGGGGTCACAGATACGCAGTATTTT | CASSGGVTDTQYF
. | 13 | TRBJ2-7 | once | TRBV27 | TGTGCCAGCAGTTACGGCACCTCCTACGAGCAGTACTTC | CASSYGTSYEQYF
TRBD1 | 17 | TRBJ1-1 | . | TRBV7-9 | TGTGCCAGCAGCCCCGCCGGGACAGGGGAAGGGGGCACTGAAGCTTTCTTT | CASSPAGTGEGGTEAFF
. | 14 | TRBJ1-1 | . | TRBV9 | TGTGCCAGCAGCGCGAGGGACGGACTACCGCAAGCTTTCTTT | CASSARDGLPQAFF
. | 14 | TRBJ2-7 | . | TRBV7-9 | TGTGCCAGCAGCTTAGGGTCAGGGACCTACGAGCAGTACTTC | CASSLGSGTYEQYF
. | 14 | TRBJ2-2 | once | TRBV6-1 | TGTGCCAGCAGTGCGGTCGGTGGCACCGGGGAGCTGTTTTTT | CASSAVGGTGELFF
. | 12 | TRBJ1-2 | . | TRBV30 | TGTGCCTGGAGTTCGGGGGGGGATGGCTACACCTTC | CAWSSGGDGYTF
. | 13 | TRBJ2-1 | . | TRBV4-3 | TGCGCCAGCAGCCAAGTAGGGGGGAATGAGCAGTTCTTC | CASSQVGGNEQFF
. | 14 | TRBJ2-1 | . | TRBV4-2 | TGTGCCAGCAGCCTCCGGGACCCCGACAATGAGCAGTTCTTC | CASSLRDPDNEQFF
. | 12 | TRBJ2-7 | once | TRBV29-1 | TGCAGCGTTGGTGGACCGAGCTACGAGCAGTACTTC | CSVGGPSYEQYF
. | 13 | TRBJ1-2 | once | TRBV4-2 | TGTGCCAGCAGCCAAGGGGGCGGCTATGGCTACACCTTC | CASSQGGGYGYTF
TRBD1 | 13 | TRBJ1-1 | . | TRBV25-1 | TGTGCCAGCAGTGAGACAGGGTGGACTGAAGCTTTCTTT | CASSETGWTEAFF
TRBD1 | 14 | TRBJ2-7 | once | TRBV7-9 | TGTGCCAGCAGGGCAACCGGGACAGCCTACGAGCAGTACTTC | CASRATGTAYEQYF
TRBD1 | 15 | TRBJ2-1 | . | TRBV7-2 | TGTGCCAGCAGCTACCGGGACAGGGGGCCCAATGAGCAGTTCTTC | CASSYRDRGPNEQFF
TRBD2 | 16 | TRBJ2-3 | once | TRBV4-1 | TGCGCCAGCAGCCTTAGCGGGAGGAGTAGCACAGATACGCAGTATTTT | CASSLSGRSSTDTQYF
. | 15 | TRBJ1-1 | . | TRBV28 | TGTGCCAGCAGTTTTTCAAGGGGTTTGAACACTGAAGCTTTCTTT | CASSFSRGLNTEAFF
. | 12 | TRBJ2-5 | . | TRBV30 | TGTGCCTTAAGTAGTAGAGCCGAGACCCAGTACTTC | CALSSRAETQYF
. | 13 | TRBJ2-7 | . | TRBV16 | TGTGCCAGCAGCCAACGGAAAGCGTACGAGCAGTACTTC | CASSQRKAYEQYF
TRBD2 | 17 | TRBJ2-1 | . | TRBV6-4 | TGTGCCAGCAGTGACTCACGGAGCGGGAGAAACTGGGGGGAGCAGTTCTTC | CASSDSRSGRNWGEQFF
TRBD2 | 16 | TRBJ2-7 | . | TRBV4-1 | TGCGCCAGCAGCCAAGGGGGACTAGCGGGCCTGAAAGAGCAGTACTTC | CASSQGGLAGLKEQYF
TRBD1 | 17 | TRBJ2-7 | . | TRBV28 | TGTGCCAGCAGTTTCCTCCTCGGACAGGGGGGTGGCTACGAGCAGTACTTC | CASSFLLGQGGGYEQYF
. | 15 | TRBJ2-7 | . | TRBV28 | TGTGCCAGCAGTCCCCCCCGCGGCTTCGGCTACGAGCAGTACTTC | CASSPPRGFGYEQYF
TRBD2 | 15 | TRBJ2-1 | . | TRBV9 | TGTGCCAGCAGCCCGACAGCGGGAGGGCCATTTGAGCAGTTCTTC | CASSPTAGGPFEQFF
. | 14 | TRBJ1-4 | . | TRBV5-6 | TGTGCCAGCAGCGCGGTCGAGGCAAATGAAAAACTGTTTTTT | CASSAVEANEKLFF
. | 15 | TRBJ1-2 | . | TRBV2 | TGTGCCAGCAGTGAGGATAGGGGAGGTGTCTATGGCTACACCTTC | CASSEDRGGVYGYTF
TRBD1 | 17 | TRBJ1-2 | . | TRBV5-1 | TGCGCCATCAGAGCGGGGACAGGTAACGTTGATCGGTATGGCTACACCTTC | CAIRAGTGNVDRYGYTF
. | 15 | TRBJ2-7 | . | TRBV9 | TGTGCCAGCAGCCCCTACCTGGACAGTCCCTACGAGCAGTACTTC | CASSPYLDSPYEQYF